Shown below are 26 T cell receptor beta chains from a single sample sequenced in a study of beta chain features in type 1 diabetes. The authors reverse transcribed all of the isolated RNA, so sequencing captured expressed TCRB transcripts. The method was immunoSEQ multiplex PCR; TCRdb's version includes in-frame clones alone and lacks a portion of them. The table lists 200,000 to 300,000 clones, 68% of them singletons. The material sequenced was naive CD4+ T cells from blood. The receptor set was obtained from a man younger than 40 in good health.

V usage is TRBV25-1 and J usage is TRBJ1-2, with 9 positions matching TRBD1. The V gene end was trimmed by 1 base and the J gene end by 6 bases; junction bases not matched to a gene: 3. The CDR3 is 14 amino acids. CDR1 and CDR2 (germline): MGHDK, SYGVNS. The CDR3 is CASSELRTGDGYTF. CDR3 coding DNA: TGTGCCAGCAGTGAATTGAGGACAGGGGATGGCTACACCTTC.

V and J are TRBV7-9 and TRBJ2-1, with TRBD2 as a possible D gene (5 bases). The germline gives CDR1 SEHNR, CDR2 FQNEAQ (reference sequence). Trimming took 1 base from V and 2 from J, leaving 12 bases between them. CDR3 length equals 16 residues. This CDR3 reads CASSLGSGITYNEQFF. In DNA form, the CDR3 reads TGTGCCAGCAGCTTAGGGTCGGGGATCACCTACAATGAGCAGTTCTTC.

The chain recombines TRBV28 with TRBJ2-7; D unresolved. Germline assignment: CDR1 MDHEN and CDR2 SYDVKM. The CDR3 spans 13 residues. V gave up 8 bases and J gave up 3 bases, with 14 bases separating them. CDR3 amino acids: CASGGRTVYEQYF. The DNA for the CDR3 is TGTGCCAGCGGCGGACGGACGGTCTACGAGCAGTACTTC. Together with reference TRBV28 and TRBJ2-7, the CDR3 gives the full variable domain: DVKVTQSSRYLVKRTGEKVFLECVQDMDHENMFWYRQDPGLGLRLIYFSYDVKMKEKGDIPEGYSVSREKKERFSLILESASTNQTSMYLCASGGRTVYEQYFGPGTRLTVT.

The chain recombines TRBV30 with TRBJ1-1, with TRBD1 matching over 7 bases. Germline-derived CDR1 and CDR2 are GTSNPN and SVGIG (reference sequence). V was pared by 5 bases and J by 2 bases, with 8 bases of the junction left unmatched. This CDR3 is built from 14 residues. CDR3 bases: TGTGCCTGGGACGCGGGACAGATTAACACTGAAGCTTTCTTT. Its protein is CAWDAGQINTEAFF.

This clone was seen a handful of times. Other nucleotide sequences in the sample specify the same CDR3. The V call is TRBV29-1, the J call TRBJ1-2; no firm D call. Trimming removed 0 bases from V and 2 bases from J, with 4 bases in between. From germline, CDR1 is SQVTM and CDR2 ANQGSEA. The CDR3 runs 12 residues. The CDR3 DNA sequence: TGCAGCGTTGAAGACAGGAACTATGGCTACACCTTC. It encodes CSVEDRNYGYTF.

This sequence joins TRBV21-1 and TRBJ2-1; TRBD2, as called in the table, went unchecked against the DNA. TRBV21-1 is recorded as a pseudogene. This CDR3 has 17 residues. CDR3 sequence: CASSKSSSGRIYNEQFF. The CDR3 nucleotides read TGTGCCAGCAGCAAAAGTTCTAGCGGGAGGATTTACAATGAGCAGTTCTTC.

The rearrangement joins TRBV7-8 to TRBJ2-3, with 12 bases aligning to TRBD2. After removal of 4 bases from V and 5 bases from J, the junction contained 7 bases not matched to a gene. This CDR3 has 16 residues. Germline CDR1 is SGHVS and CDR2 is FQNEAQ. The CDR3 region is CASSSLAGGLGDTQYF. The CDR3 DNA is TGTGCCAGCAGCTCGCTAGCGGGGGGGCTCGGAGATACGCAGTATTTT.

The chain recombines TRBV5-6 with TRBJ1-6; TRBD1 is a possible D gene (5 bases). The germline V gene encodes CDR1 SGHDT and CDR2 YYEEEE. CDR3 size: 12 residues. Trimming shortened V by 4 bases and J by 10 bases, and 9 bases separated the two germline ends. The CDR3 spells CASSLQESPLHF. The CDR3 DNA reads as TGTGCCAGCAGCCTACAGGAATCACCCCTCCACTTT. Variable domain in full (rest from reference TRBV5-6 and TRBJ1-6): DAGVTQSPTHLIKTRGQQVTLRCSPKSGHDTVSWYQQALGQGPQFIFQYYEEEERQRGNFPDRFSGHQFPNYSSELNVNALLLGDSALYLCASSLQESPLHFGNGTRLTVT.

The CDR3 DNA reads as TGTGCCAGCAGCCATTCGAGCGGGAGGGCCGAAGAGACCCAGTACTTC. As protein: CASSHSSGRAEETQYF. The J gene is TRBJ2-5, the V gene TRBV14; 10 bases fit TRBD2. With V trimmed by 3 bases and J by 3 bases, 7 bases remained unmatched. Per germline, CDR1 SGHDN and CDR2 FVKESK. This CDR3 has 16 amino acids.

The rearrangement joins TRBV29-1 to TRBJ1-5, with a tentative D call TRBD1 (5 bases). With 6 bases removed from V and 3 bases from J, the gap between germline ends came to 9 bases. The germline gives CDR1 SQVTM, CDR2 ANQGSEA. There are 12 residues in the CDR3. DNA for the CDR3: TGCAGCGTAGGGGATGTCAATCAGCCCCAGCATTTT. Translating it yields CSVGDVNQPQHF.

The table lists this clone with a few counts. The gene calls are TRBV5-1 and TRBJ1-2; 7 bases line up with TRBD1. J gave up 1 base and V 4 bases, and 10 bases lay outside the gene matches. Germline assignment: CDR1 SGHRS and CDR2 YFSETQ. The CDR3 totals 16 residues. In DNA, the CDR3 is TGCGCCAGCAGCCGAGGCGGACAGGAGAATAACTATGGCTACACCTTC. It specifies CASSRGGQENNYGYTF.

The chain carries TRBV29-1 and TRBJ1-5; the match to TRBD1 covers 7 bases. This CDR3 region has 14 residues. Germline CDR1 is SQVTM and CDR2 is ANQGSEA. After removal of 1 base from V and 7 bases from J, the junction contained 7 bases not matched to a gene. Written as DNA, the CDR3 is TGCAGCGTTGAAGGACAGGGTGTTTGGCAGCCCCAGCATTTT. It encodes CSVEGQGVWQPQHF.

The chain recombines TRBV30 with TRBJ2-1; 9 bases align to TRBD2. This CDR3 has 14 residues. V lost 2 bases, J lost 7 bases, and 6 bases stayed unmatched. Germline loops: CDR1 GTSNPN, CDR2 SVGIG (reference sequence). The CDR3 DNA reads TGTGCCTGGAGTCGGCCGGGACTAGCAAATGAGCAGTTCTTC. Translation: CAWSRPGLANEQFF.

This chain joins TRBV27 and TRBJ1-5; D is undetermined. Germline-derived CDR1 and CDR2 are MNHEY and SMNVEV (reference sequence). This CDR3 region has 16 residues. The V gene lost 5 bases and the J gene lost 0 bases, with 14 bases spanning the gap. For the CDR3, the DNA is TGTGCCAGCAGTCCCCAGGCAGGCCATAGCAATCAGCCCCAGCATTTT. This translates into CASSPQAGHSNQPQHF.

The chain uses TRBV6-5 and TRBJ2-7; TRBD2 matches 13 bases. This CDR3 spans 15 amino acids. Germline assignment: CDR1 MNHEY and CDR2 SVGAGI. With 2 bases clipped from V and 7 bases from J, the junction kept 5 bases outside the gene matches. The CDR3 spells CASSYGTSGIREQYF. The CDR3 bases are TGTGCCAGCAGTTACGGGACTAGCGGGATCAGGGAGCAGTACTTC.

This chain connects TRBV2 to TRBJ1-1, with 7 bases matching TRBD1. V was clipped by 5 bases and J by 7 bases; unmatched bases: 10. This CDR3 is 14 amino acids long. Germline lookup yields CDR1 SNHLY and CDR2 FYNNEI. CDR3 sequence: CASSTMDRIFEAFF. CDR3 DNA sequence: TGTGCCAGCAGTACCATGGACAGGATATTTGAAGCTTTCTTT.

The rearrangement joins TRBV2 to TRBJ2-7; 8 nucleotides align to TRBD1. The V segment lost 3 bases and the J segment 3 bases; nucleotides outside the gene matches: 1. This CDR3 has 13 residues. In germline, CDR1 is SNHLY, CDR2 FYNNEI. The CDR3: CASSEGQVYEQYF. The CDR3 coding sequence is TGTGCCAGCAGTGAGGGACAGGTCTACGAGCAGTACTTC.

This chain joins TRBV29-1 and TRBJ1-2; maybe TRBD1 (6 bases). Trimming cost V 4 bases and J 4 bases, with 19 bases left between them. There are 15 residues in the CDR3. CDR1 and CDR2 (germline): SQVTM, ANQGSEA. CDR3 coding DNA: TGCAGCGTTGCCAAAGAAAAGACAGGAATCTATGGCTACACCTTC. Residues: CSVAKEKTGIYGYTF.

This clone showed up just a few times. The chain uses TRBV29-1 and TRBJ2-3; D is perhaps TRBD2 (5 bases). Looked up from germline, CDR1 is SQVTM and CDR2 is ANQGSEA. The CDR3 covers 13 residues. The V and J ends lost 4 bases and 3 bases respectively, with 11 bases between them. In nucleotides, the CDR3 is TGCAGCGTTGCCCCCTGGACTACAGATACGCAGTATTTT. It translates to CSVAPWTTDTQYF.

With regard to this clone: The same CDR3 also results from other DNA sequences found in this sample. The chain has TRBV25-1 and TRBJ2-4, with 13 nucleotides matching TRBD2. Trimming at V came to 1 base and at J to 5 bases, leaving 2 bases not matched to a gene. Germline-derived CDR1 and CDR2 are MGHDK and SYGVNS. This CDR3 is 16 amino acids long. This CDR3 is CASSESGLAGQNIQYF. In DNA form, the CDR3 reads TGTGCCAGCAGTGAATCGGGACTAGCGGGGCAAAACATTCAGTACTTC.

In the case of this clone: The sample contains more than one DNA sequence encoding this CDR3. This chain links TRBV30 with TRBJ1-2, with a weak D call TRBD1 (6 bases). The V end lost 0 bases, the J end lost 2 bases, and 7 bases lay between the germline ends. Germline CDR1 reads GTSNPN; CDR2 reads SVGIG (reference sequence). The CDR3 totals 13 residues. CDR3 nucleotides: TGTGCCTGGAGTGTCGGGACAAACTATGGCTACACCTTC. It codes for CAWSVGTNYGYTF.

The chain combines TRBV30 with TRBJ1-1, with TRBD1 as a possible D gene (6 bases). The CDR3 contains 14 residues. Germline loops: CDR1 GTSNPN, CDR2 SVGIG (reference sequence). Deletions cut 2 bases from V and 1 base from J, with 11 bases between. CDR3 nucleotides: TGTGCCTGGAGTCCAAGGGGGTGGAACACTGAAGCTTTCTTT. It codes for CAWSPRGWNTEAFF.

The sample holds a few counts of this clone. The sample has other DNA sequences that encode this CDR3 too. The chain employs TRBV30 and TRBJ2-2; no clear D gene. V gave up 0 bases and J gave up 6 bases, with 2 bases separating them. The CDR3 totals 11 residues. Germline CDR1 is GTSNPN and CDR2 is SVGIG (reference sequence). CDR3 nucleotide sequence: TGTGCCTGGAGTGTCGCCGGGGAGCTGTTTTTT. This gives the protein CAWSVAGELFF.

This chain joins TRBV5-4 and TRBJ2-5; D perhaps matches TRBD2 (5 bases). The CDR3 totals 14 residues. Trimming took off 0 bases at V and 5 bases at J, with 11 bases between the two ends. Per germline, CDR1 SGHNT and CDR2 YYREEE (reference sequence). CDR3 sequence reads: CASSLVDGGETQYF. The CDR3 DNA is TGTGCCAGCAGCTTGGTCGACGGCGGGGAGACCCAGTACTTC. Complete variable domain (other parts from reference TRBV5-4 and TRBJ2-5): ETGVTQSPTHLIKTRGQQVTLRCSSQSGHNTVSWYQQALGQGPQFIFQYYREEENGRGNFPPRFSGLQFPNYSSELNVNALELDDSALYLCASSLVDGGETQYFGPGTRLLVL.

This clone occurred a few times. The CDR3 region is CASSLMAADEQFF. Written as DNA, the CDR3 is TGTGCCAGCAGCTTAATGGCAGCCGATGAGCAGTTCTTC. The chain uses TRBV7-2 and TRBJ2-1; D is undetermined. Trimming removed 2 bases at V and 8 bases at J, with 10 bases between. The CDR3 totals 13 residues. Germline V gives CDR1 SGHTA, CDR2 FQGNSA.

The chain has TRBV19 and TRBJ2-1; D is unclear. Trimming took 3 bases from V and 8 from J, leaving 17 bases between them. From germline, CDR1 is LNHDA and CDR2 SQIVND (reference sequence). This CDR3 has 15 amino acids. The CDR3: CASSIFGSRFDEQFF. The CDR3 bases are TGTGCCAGTAGTATCTTTGGCTCTCGGTTCGATGAGCAGTTCTTC.